The 8 T cell receptor beta chains below all came from one sample that was sequenced in a study of blood T cell repertoires in COVID-19. The assay was immunoSEQ multiplex PCR, and TCRdb's table has in-frame clones only and misses some. The table has about 36,000 clones, about 85% seen once. The sample comprised peripheral blood. All receptors derive from a man aged 70 or older with acute or convalescent COVID-19.

The chain recombines TRBV27 with TRBJ2-3, with TRBD1 matching over 7 bases. V lost 5 bases and J lost 1; bases outside the gene matches: 6. CDR1 MNHEY and CDR2 SMNVEV come from the germline V gene (reference sequence). The CDR3 sequence is 15 residues long. CDR3 loop: CASSPRTGRTDTQYF. Here the CDR3 DNA reads TGTGCCAGCAGTCCGCGGACAGGCCGCACAGATACGCAGTATTTT.

The chain is built from TRBV7-3 and TRBJ1-2, with 7 positions matching TRBD1. The germline CDR1 and CDR2 sequences are SGHTA and FQGTGA. V lost 5 bases, J lost 4 bases, and 7 bases stayed unmatched. The CDR3 spans 14 residues. The CDR3 spells CASSGDRLFYGYTF. CDR3 sequence (DNA): TGTGCCAGCAGCGGGGACAGACTTTTCTATGGCTACACCTTC.

The V gene is TRBV5-4, the J gene TRBJ1-5, with a weak D call TRBD1 (5 bases). This CDR3 comprises 13 residues. V lost 0 bases to trimming and J lost 7 bases, with 8 bases between them. Germline V gene lookup returns CDR1 SGHNT and CDR2 YYREEE (reference sequence). Written as DNA, the CDR3 is TGTGCCAGCAGCTTGGGGGGGGAGCAGCCCCAGCATTTT. Its translation: CASSLGGEQPQHF.

The rearrangement uses TRBV6-4 and TRBJ1-4, with D maybe TRBD1 (5 bases). Germline-derived CDR1 and CDR2 are MRHNA and SNTAGT. This CDR3 comprises 15 residues. With 3 bases removed from V and 7 bases from J, the gap between germline ends came to 15 bases. CDR3 in amino acids: CASSEQWGVGEKLFF. Here the CDR3 DNA reads TGTGCCAGCAGTGAACAATGGGGCGTGGGTGAAAAACTGTTTTTT.

The CDR3 sequence: CASSLGLSGSTDTQYF. DNA for the CDR3: TGTGCCAGCAGCTTGGGACTTAGCGGGAGTACCGATACGCAGTATTTT. The chain uses TRBV5-6 and TRBJ2-3, with 9 bases identical to TRBD2. The CDR3 has 16 amino acids. CDR1 and CDR2 (germline): SGHDT, YYEEEE. With 0 bases clipped from V and 6 bases from J, the junction kept 8 bases outside the gene matches.

The rearrangement joins TRBV7-2 to TRBJ2-7, with 7 positions matching TRBD1. Trimming removed 5 bases from V and 1 base from J; junction bases left unmatched: 5. This CDR3 has 14 amino acids. Germline loops: CDR1 SGHTA, CDR2 FQGNSA. The CDR3 is CASSPGTVSYEQYF. CDR3 nucleotides: TGTGCCAGCAGCCCCGGGACAGTATCCTACGAGCAGTACTTC.

The chain links TRBV11-3 to TRBJ1-1, with D possibly matching TRBD1 (6 bases). Germline CDR1 SGHNT, CDR2 YENEEA. With 0 bases removed from V and 8 bases from J, the gap between germline ends came to 10 bases. The CDR3 length is 13 residues. The DNA for the CDR3 is TGTGCCAGCAGCTTAGACCGCCAGGGGGAAGCTTTCTTT. Translating it yields CASSLDRQGEAFF.

The chain employs TRBV10-1 and TRBJ2-1; a weak D match, TRBD1 (6 bases). V lost 5 bases, J lost 3 bases, and 14 bases lay in between. This CDR3 contains 15 residues. Germline V CDR1 and CDR2: WNHNN, SYGVQD (reference sequence). CDR3 amino acids: CASSPQGSLYNEQFF. The CDR3, as DNA: TGCGCCAGCAGTCCACAGGGCTCCCTCTACAATGAGCAGTTCTTC.